These 2 T cell receptor beta chains were sequenced from one sample in a study of CD4+ T cells in melanoma. Generated by immunoSEQ multiplex PCR, the TCRdb table keeps only in-frame clones and is missing some. Here the sample spans around 100,000 clones, roughly 90% being singletons. Sequenced: peripheral blood. These receptors were collected from a human donor with melanoma.

The V call is TRBV18, the J call TRBJ2-7, with TRBD2 as a possible D gene (6 bases). Between the trimmed V and J ends, which lost 3 bases and 7 bases, there was a span of 16 bases. This CDR3 has 14 amino acids. Germline V lookup: CDR1 KGHSH, CDR2 LQKENI. The CDR3 region has the DNA TGTGCCAGCTCACCCGTAACGGGGGAGTTGGAGCAGTACTTC. This translates into CASSPVTGELEQYF.

V gene TRBV4-2 combines with J gene TRBJ1-1, with unresolved D. Trimming took off 1 base at V and 4 bases at J, with 7 bases between the two ends. The germline V gene encodes CDR1 LGHNA and CDR2 YNFKEQ. This CDR3 is 13 amino acids long. The CDR3 bases are TGTGCCAGCAGCCAAGTTAAGGGCACTGAAGCTTTCTTT. This codes for CASSQVKGTEAFF.